This entry lists 11 T cell receptor beta chains sequenced from one sample in a study of identical twins. TCRdb re-derived calls from the 5' RACE reads in MiXCR, one entry per CDR3 protein. The sample lists 650,000 to 800,000 distinct CDR3 sequences, roughly 8% seen once, with approximately 0.94% in the top ten. These same records also appear under a second study, on yellow fever vaccine responses in identical twins.

Sample: PBMCs. Source of these receptors: a woman aged 18-35 years in good health.

The chain employs TRBV10-3 and TRBJ2-5; 11 bases fit TRBD2. Trimming took 6 bases from V and 2 from J; bases not matched to a gene: 2. Germline V gene sequence: CDR1 ENHRY, CDR2 SYGVKD. The CDR3 extends over 14 amino acids. The CDR3 here is CAISLAGGQETQYF. CDR3 nucleotide sequence: TGTGCCATCAGCCTAGCGGGAGGACAAGAGACCCAGTACTTC.

V gene TRBV27 combines with J gene TRBJ1-1; the D gene is possibly TRBD1 (5 bases). From germline, CDR1 is MNHEY and CDR2 SMNVEV (reference sequence). This CDR3 region has 16 residues. The germline V and J ends were trimmed by 1 base and 4 bases, with 16 bases remaining between them. The CDR3 DNA reads as TGTGCCAGCAGTTTATTAAAAAGTCAGGGTAGCACTGAAGCTTTCTTT. Its protein is CASSLLKSQGSTEAFF.

The chain links TRBV5-6 to TRBJ2-7; perhaps TRBD1 as D (6 bases). Germline V gives CDR1 SGHDT, CDR2 YYEEEE. The CDR3 spans 15 residues. V was trimmed by 0 bases and J by 5 bases, leaving 15 bases between them. CDR3 residues: CASSLGGDRINEQYF. For the CDR3, the DNA is TGTGCCAGCAGCTTGGGCGGTGACAGGATCAACGAGCAGTACTTC.

A few counts support this clonotype. The chain recombines TRBV14 with TRBJ2-2; TRBD1 or TRBD2 may be the D gene (5 bases each). Germline V CDR1 and CDR2: SGHDN, FVKESK. V lost 5 bases and J lost 4, with 17 bases in between. The CDR3 consists of 16 residues. The CDR3 DNA reads TGTGCCAGCAGCAATCCCGGGGCTTCTCCCACCGGGGAGCTGTTTTTT. Translated, it gives CASSNPGASPTGELFF.

The chain couples TRBV7-2 to TRBJ2-1, with D maybe TRBD1 (6 bases). Trimming shortened V by 1 base and J by 4 bases, and 11 bases separated the two germline ends. There are 15 residues in the CDR3. From germline, CDR1 is SGHTA and CDR2 FQGNSA. The CDR3 coding sequence is TGTGCCAGCAGCTTAGGGACAGCAGTTTACAATGAGCAGTTCTTC. Its protein is CASSLGTAVYNEQFF.

This clonotype has more than one count but fewer than ten. J is TRBJ2-2 and V is TRBV30; D ambiguous. V was shortened by 2 bases and J by 3 bases, with 4 bases between the two germline ends. The CDR3 length is 12 residues. Germline values: CDR1 GTSNPN, CDR2 SVGIG (reference sequence). The CDR3 nucleotides read TGTGCCTGGAGTATCCACACCGGGGAGCTGTTTTTT. Encoded protein: CAWSIHTGELFF.

Only a few counts were recorded for this clonotype. The rearrangement uses TRBV14 and TRBJ2-1; TRBD2 agrees at 13 bases. V dropped 4 bases and J dropped 13; count of bases not matched to a gene: 10. CDR1 is SGHDN, CDR2 FVKESK, per germline. This CDR3 comprises 15 residues. Here the CDR3 DNA reads TGTGCCAGCAGCCTTAGGACTAGCGGGAGTTATAATCAGTTCTTC. Translation: CASSLRTSGSYNQFF.

This clonotype was counted a few times. The chain is built from TRBV7-2 and TRBJ2-1; 9 bases align to TRBD1. The ends lost 5 bases at V and 7 bases at J; junction bases unmatched: 9. This CDR3 spans 15 amino acids. CDR1 SGHTA and CDR2 FQGNSA come from the germline V gene. The CDR3 sequence: CASSPRRDRANEQFF. CDR3 in DNA: TGTGCCAGCAGCCCACGAAGGGACAGGGCGAATGAGCAGTTCTTC.

This clonotype was counted only a few times. The chain has TRBV10-1 and TRBJ2-1; no clear D. The CDR3 consists of 13 residues. V lost 4 bases, J lost 8 bases, and 12 bases lay in between. Germline CDR1 WNHNN, CDR2 SYGVQD (reference sequence). The CDR3 protein is CASSGPESDEQFF. As DNA, the CDR3 is TGCGCCAGCAGTGGACCTGAGTCGGATGAGCAGTTCTTC.

This clonotype was seen more than once but under ten times. The chain combines TRBV7-9 with TRBJ2-1, with D tentatively TRBD1 (6 bases). This CDR3 region has 15 residues. Per the germline V gene, CDR1 is SEHNR and CDR2 is FQNEAQ (reference sequence). The germline V and J ends were trimmed by 4 bases and 6 bases, with 16 bases remaining between them. For the CDR3, the DNA is TGTGCCAGCAGCTCGGGCCCTGACAGGAGCAATGAGCAGTTCTTC. As protein: CASSSGPDRSNEQFF. The variable domain in full, completed from reference TRBV7-9 and TRBJ2-1, reads DTGVSQNPRHKITKRGQNVTFRCDPISEHNRLYWYRQTLGQGPEFLTYFQNEAQLEKSRLLSDRFSAERPKGSFSTLEIQRTEQGDSAMYLCASSSGPDRSNEQFFGPGTRLTVL.

This chain links TRBV12-3 or TRBV12-4 with TRBJ2-5; D is possibly TRBD2 (6 bases). This CDR3 is 13 amino acids long. V was shortened by 5 bases and J by 1 base, with 8 bases between the two germline ends. The CDR3 DNA follows: TGTGCCAGCAGTGCGGGACTCCAAGAGACCCAGTACTTC. Protein product: CASSAGLQETQYF.